One and the same sample provided the 21 T cell receptor beta chains below, sequenced in a study of T cells in women clearing cervical HPV infection. Libraries were prepared by immunoSEQ multiplex PCR; TCRdb keeps only in-frame clonotypes and omits some of them. The sample has fewer than 35,000 clones. The source material was blood buffy coat. The origin of the receptors is a woman aged 18-70 years with a cervical HPV16 infection that either progressed to CIN3+ or cleared (not recorded which).

Comment on this clone: The read ends 3 residues before the CDR3 terminus; that terminus is restored from the germline J gene. The chain combines TRBV7-2 with TRBJ2-7, with unresolved D. V lost 2 bases, J lost 0 bases, and 8 bases lay in between. Per the germline V gene, CDR1 is SGHTA and CDR2 is FQGNSA. The CDR3 runs to 14 residues. The chain's CDR3 is CASSLPHPSYEQYF. The covered CDR3 bases are TGTGCCAGCAGCTTACCACACCCCTCCTACGAG.

As concerns this clone: The CDR3 goes on 3 residues after the read ends, and that part is filled in from the germline J gene. The chain employs TRBV6-2 or TRBV6-3 and TRBJ1-2; D not resolved. The germline CDR1 and CDR2 sequences are MNHEY and SVGEGT. This CDR3 has 15 amino acids. Partial CDR3 DNA: TGTGCCAGCAGTGATAGGACTAGCGTTCCCTACGAC. Its translation is CASSDRTSVPYD. The whole CDR3 is CASSDRTSVPYDYTF.

About this clone itself: Read sequence stops 3 residues before the CDR3 end, and the germline J gene provides the missing end. The chain carries TRBV20-1 and TRBJ1-1; D is uncertain. Looked up from germline, CDR1 is DFQATT and CDR2 is SNEGSKA (reference sequence). V was cut by 5 bases and J by 1 base, with 14 bases left in between. This CDR3 has 14 amino acids. CDR3 DNA, as far as it was read: TGCAGTGCTCCGAGTCCAGTGAAGAACACTGAA. Its protein is CSAPSPVKNTE. The entire CDR3 protein reads CSAPSPVKNTEAFF.

Notes on this clone: The CDR3 is cut off 3 residues early in the read; its end comes from the germline J gene. The chain recombines TRBV11-2 with TRBJ1-2, with a weak D call TRBD1 (6 bases). V was clipped by 0 bases and J by 7 bases, with 15 bases between them. In germline, CDR1 is SGHAT, CDR2 FQNNGV. The CDR3 loop spans 15 amino acids. The sequenced CDR3 bases are TGTGCCAGCAGCTTAGAATGGTCCGGGGGGCTTGGC. Encoded protein: CASSLEWSGGLG. The entire CDR3 sequence reads CASSLEWSGGLGYTF.

Remarks on this clone: The CDR3 end is not reached by the read, which stops 3 residues before it; the germline J gene fills it in. The chain recombines TRBV13 with TRBJ1-3, with D possibly being TRBD1 (5 bases). The V end lost 6 bases, the J end lost 0 bases, and 15 bases lay between the germline ends. The germline V gene has CDR1 PRHDT and CDR2 FYEKMQ (reference sequence). This CDR3 has 16 amino acids. CDR3 region: CASSSGNSGSGNTIYF. The part of the CDR3 DNA that was read is TGTGCCAGCAGTTCAGGGAATTCGGGCTCTGGAAACACC.

A remark on this clone: The read is 3 residues too short to cover the CDR3 end, so that end is filled in from the germline J gene. The chain uses TRBV5-4 and TRBJ2-1, with TRBD2 identical over 13 bases. The V and J ends lost 1 base and 8 bases, in that order; junction bases with no gene match: 3. The CDR3 covers 15 residues. Germline V gene sequence: CDR1 SGHNT, CDR2 YYREEE (reference sequence). The covered CDR3 bases are TGTGCCAGCAGCTTGACTAGCGGGGGGGCGCATGAG. It is translated as CASSLTSGGAHE. The CDR3, in full, reads CASSLTSGGAHEQFF.

Comment on this clone: The CDR3 goes on 3 residues after the read ends, and that part is filled in from the germline J gene. This chain uses TRBV11-2 with TRBJ1-6, with D possibly TRBD1 on 5 matching bases. Trimming cost V 5 bases and J 4 bases, with 6 bases left between them. CDR1 SGHAT and CDR2 FQNNGV come from the germline V gene. This CDR3 spans 13 amino acids. CDR3: CASSRQYNSPLHF. The sequenced CDR3 bases are TGTGCCAGCAGCCGACAGTATAATTCACCC.

A word on this clone: Read coverage stops 3 residues before the CDR3 terminus; the germline J gene supplies the remainder. The chain carries TRBV5-5 and TRBJ2-2, with D possibly matching TRBD1 (5 bases). V was shortened by 2 bases and J by 0 bases, with 8 bases between the two germline ends. This CDR3 is built from 15 residues. Germline lookup yields CDR1 SGHKS and CDR2 YYEKEE (reference sequence). The CDR3 bases that were read are TGTGCCAGCAGCTTAGACAGCGCGAACACCGGGGAG. Its protein is CASSLDSANTGE. The full CDR3 reads CASSLDSANTGELFF.

Comments on this clone: The read gets to within 3 residues of the CDR3 end, and the germline J gene fills in the rest. The genes are TRBV7-6 and TRBJ2-2, with 10 bases that match TRBD1. Germline-derived CDR1 and CDR2 are SGHVS and FNYEAQ. With 5 bases clipped from V and 4 bases from J, the junction kept 7 bases outside the gene matches. The CDR3 is made up of 16 amino acids. CDR3 residues: CASSPGTGVGTGELFF. CDR3 DNA (partial): TGTGCCAGCAGCCCCGGGACAGGGGTTGGCACCGGGGAG.

Regarding this clone: With the read ending 3 residues before the CDR3 end, the germline J gene is used to fill in that end. V gene TRBV5-1 combines with J gene TRBJ2-6; 8 bases agree with TRBD1. The CDR3 is 18 amino acids. The germline V gene has CDR1 SGHRS and CDR2 YFSETQ. V dropped 7 bases and J dropped 0; count of bases not matched to a gene: 12. CDR3 region: CASGPNGQGNSGANVLTF. The part of the CDR3 DNA that was read is TGCGCCAGCGGCCCAAACGGACAGGGAAACTCTGGGGCCAACGTC.

Concerning this clone: Read coverage stops 3 residues before the CDR3 terminus; the germline J gene supplies the remainder. The chain combines TRBV7-2 with TRBJ2-2, with D unclear. Trimming pared 1 base from V and 6 bases from J, leaving 9 bases between. This CDR3 contains 14 residues. Germline V gene lookup returns CDR1 SGHTA and CDR2 FQGNSA. Partial CDR3 DNA: TGTGCCAGCAGCTTAGTTCTGGCGGCCGGGGAG. Protein sequence: CASSLVLAAGE. The whole CDR3 is CASSLVLAAGELFF.

A note on this clone: The CDR3 end falls 3 residues outside the read, so it is completed with the germline J gene. V is TRBV19 and J is TRBJ1-5; D remains unclear. The CDR3 totals 17 residues. V lost 0 bases to trimming and J lost 1 base, with 13 bases between them. In germline, CDR1 is LNHDA, CDR2 SQIVND (reference sequence). The CDR3 loop is CASSIDWFTVSNQPQHF. The CDR3 DNA, read in part, is TGTGCCAGTAGTATAGATTGGTTCACGGTGAGCAATCAGCCC. Full variable domain (missing parts from reference TRBV19 and TRBJ1-5): DGGITQSPKYLFRKEGQNVTLSCEQNLNHDAMYWYRQDPGQGLRLIYYSQIVNDFQKGDIAEGYSVSREKKESFPLTVTSAQKNPTAFYLCASSIDWFTVSNQPQHFGDGTRLSIL.

Turning to this clone: The read is 3 residues too short to cover the CDR3 end, so that end is filled in from the germline J gene. The chain couples TRBV6-2 or TRBV6-3 to TRBJ1-2, with 8 bases aligning to TRBD1. This CDR3 spans 15 amino acids. The J segment lost 7 bases and the V segment lost 0 bases, leaving 7 bases of the junction unmatched. From germline, CDR1 is MNHEY and CDR2 SVGEGT. The part of the CDR3 DNA that was read is TGTGCCAGCAGTTACTCGAGCGGACAGGGCTCTGGC. It yields the protein CASSYSSGQGSG. From start to end, the CDR3 is CASSYSSGQGSGYTF.

For this clone: The read stops 3 residues short of the end of the CDR3; the missing end is completed from the germline J gene. This chain joins TRBV10-3 and TRBJ2-7; a possible D gene is TRBD1 (5 bases). Germline values: CDR1 ENHRY, CDR2 SYGVKD. V was cut by 6 bases and J by 1 base, with 16 bases left in between. This CDR3 is built from 15 residues. CDR3 DNA (partial): TGTGCCATCAGGACAGCGACTGGGATTTCCTACGAG. It yields the protein CAIRTATGISYE. The entire CDR3 protein is CAIRTATGISYEQYF.

As concerns this clone: Read sequence stops 3 residues before the CDR3 end, and the germline J gene provides the missing end. The chain is built from TRBV28 and TRBJ1-6; D perhaps matches TRBD1 (6 bases). Germline-derived CDR1 and CDR2 are MDHEN and SYDVKM. The CDR3 is 15 amino acids. The germline V and J ends were trimmed by 6 bases and 2 bases, with 11 bases remaining between them. The CDR3 here is CASRPQGTYNSPLHF. CDR3 DNA (partial): TGTGCCAGCAGACCACAGGGTACCTATAATTCACCC.

Remarks on this clone: The read terminates 3 residues ahead of where the CDR3 ends, so the germline J gene completes it. The chain is built from TRBV6-1 and TRBJ2-4; 7 bases map to TRBD2. This CDR3 contains 16 residues. V lost 3 bases, J lost 6 bases, and 11 bases stayed unmatched. CDR1 MNHNS and CDR2 SASEGT come from the germline V gene. The part of the CDR3 DNA that was read is TGTGCCAGCAGTGAGGTGGATAGCGGGTCCGTAAACATT. Translated, it gives CASSEVDSGSVNI. The CDR3 in full is CASSEVDSGSVNIQYF.

As for this clone: The read comes to an end 3 residues before the CDR3 does, leaving the germline J gene to fill in the end. V gene TRBV2 combines with J gene TRBJ1-2; D unresolved. Germline V lookup: CDR1 SNHLY, CDR2 FYNNEI. V lost 6 bases to trimming and J lost 7 bases, with 12 bases between them. CDR3 length: 12 amino acids. The DNA read from the CDR3 is TGTGCCAGCAGCGCGCAGGCCGGTGGC. Its protein is CASSAQAGG. The complete CDR3 reads CASSAQAGGYTF.

Points on this clone: The read falls 3 residues short of the CDR3 end, and the missing part is taken from the germline J gene. V gene TRBV5-4 combines with J gene TRBJ1-2; a weak D match, TRBD1 (5 bases). Looked up from germline, CDR1 is SGHNT and CDR2 is YYREEE (reference sequence). This CDR3 is 13 amino acids long. V lost 6 bases and J lost 7, with 16 bases in between. CDR3: CASTPGWGGGYTF. The sequenced CDR3 bases are TGTGCCAGCACCCCCGGGTGGGGGGGTGGC. The variable domain in full, completed from reference TRBV5-4 and TRBJ1-2, reads ETGVTQSPTHLIKTRGQQVTLRCSSQSGHNTVSWYQQALGQGPQFIFQYYREEENGRGNFPPRFSGLQFPNYSSELNVNALELDDSALYLCASTPGWGGGYTFGSGTRLTVV.

Worth noting for this clone: Read data end 3 residues before the CDR3 end; the end is taken from the germline J gene. V and J are TRBV14 and TRBJ2-4; possibly TRBD1 or TRBD2 for D (7 bases each). V lost 4 bases, J lost 1 base, and 17 bases lay in between. Germline assignment: CDR1 SGHDN and CDR2 FVKESK. This CDR3 comprises 17 residues. The chain's CDR3 is CASSRAGQSFAKNIQYF. CDR3 DNA, as far as it was read: TGTGCCAGCAGCCGAGCGGGACAGTCGTTTGCCAAAAACATT.

On this clone: The sequence runs out 3 residues before the end of the CDR3; the remainder is reconstructed from the germline J gene. This chain connects TRBV4-1 to TRBJ1-2; possibly TRBD1 for D (6 bases). The V and J ends lost 6 bases and 0 bases respectively, with 11 bases between them. CDR1 and CDR2 (germline): MGHRA, YSYEKL. The CDR3 length is 14 residues. Incomplete CDR3 DNA: TGCGCCAGCAGACTTCGGACAGCTAACTATGGC. This translates into CASRLRTANYG. The whole CDR3 region reads CASRLRTANYGYTF.

Comments on this clone: The CDR3 goes on 3 residues after the read ends, and that part is filled in from the germline J gene. V and J are TRBV6-1 and TRBJ1-2; 11 bases match TRBD1. Germline assignment: CDR1 MNHNS and CDR2 SASEGT. V shed 2 bases, J shed 7 bases, and the junction held 6 bases outside the gene matches. The CDR3 totals 15 residues. The CDR3: CASSERGQGAPGYTF. CDR3 DNA, as far as it was read: TGTGCCAGCAGTGAAAGAGGACAGGGGGCTCCTGGC.